The table lists the clone carrying this T cell receptor beta chain with many counts. The antigen remains undetermined. Not enrolled were patients with uncontrolled infection, other autoimmune disease, pregnancy or lactation. From germline, CDR1 is ENHRY and CDR2 SYGVKD. There are 15 residues in the CDR3. J lost 5 bases, V lost 2 bases, and 6 bases had no gene match. The data derive from a study of T cells in Graves' hyperthyroidism and ophthalmopathy. The source material, RNA transcripts, was used to amplify TCR beta CDR3 regions. In the first-round RT-PCR of the TCR CDR3, the HTBI primer set was used. TCRdb re-derived calls from the multiplex PCR reads in MiXCR, one entry per CDR3 protein. The sample carries 450,000 to 700,000 distinct CDR3 sequences, just over 45% recorded once. Study-wide points: Stable hyperthyroidism was told apart from ophthalmopathy by a model built on 13 V-J features. The model's output predicted ophthalmopathy at a median of roughly 6.9 months prior to onset. The majority of expanded thyroid clonotypes above 0.001 also appeared in blood.

The chain carries TRBV10-3 and TRBJ1-2; the match to TRBD1 covers 9 bases. Specimen: peripheral blood or thyroid tissue (not recorded which). The receptor was derived from an adult woman with Graves' disease, either hyperthyroidism or ophthalmopathy (not recorded which). The CDR3 region has the DNA TGTGCCATCAGTGAGCCTTGGACAGGGGAGTATGGCTACACCTTC. Residues: CAISEPWTGEYGYTF.